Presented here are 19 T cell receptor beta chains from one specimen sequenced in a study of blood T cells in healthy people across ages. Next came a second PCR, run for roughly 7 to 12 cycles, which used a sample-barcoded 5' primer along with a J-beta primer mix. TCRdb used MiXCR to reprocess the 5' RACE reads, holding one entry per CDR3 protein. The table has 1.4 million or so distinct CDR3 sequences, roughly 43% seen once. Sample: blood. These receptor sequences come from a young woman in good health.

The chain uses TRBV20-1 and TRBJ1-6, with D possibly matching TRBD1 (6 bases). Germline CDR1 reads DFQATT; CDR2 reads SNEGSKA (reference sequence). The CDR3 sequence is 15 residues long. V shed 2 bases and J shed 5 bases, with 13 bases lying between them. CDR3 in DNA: TGCAGTGCTAGACCTCCCGGACAGAATAATTCACCCCTCCACTTT. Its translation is CSARPPGQNNSPLHF.

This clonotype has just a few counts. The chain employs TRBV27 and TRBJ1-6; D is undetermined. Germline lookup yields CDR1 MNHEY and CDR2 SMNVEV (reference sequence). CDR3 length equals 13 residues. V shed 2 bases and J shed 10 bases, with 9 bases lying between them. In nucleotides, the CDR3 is TGTGCCAGCAGTTTAGTGAATGTATCACCCCTCCACTTT. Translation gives CASSLVNVSPLHF.

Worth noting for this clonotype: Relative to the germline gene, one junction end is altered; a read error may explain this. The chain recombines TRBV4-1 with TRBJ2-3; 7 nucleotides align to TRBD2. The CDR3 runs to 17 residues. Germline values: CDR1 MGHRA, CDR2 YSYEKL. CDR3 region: CASSQERILTSTDAQYF. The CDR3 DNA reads TGCGCCAGCAGCCAAGAGCGGATTTTGACTAGCACAGATGCGCAGTATTTT.

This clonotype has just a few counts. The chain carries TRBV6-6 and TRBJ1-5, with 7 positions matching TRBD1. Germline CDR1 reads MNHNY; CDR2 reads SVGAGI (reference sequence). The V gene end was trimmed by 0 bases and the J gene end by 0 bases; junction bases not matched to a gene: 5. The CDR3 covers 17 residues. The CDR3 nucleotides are TGTGCCAGCAGTTACTCGACAGGGCCCTATAGCAATCAGCCCCAGCATTTT. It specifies CASSYSTGPYSNQPQHF.

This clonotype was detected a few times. DNA of the CDR3: TGTGCCAGCAGCTTACGGACTAGCGGGAGTGCAGATACGCAGTATTTT. Protein product: CASSLRTSGSADTQYF. The rearrangement uses TRBV7-9 and TRBJ2-3; TRBD2 agrees at 13 bases. V trimming: 2 bases; J trimming: 4 bases; junction bases outside the gene matches: 3. The V gene's germline CDR1 is SEHNR and CDR2 FQNEAQ (reference sequence). The CDR3 spans 16 residues.

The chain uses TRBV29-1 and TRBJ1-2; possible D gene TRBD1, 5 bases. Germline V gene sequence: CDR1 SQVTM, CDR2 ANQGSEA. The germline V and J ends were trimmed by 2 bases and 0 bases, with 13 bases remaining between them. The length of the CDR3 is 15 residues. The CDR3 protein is CSVERRGDPNYGYTF. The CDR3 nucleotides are TGCAGCGTTGAACGACGGGGGGACCCTAACTATGGCTACACCTTC. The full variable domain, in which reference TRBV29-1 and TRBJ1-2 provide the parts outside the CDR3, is SAVISQKPSRDICQRGTSLTIQCQVDSQVTMMFWYRQQPGQSLTLIATANQGSEATYESGFVIDKFPISRPNLTFSTLTVSNMSPEDSSIYLCSVERRGDPNYGYTFGSGTRLTVV.

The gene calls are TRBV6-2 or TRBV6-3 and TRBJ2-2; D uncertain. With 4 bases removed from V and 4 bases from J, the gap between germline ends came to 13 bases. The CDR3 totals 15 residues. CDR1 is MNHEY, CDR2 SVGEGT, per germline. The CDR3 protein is CASSFDPVTTGELFF. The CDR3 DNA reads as TGTGCCAGCAGTTTCGACCCGGTGACCACCGGGGAGCTGTTTTTT.

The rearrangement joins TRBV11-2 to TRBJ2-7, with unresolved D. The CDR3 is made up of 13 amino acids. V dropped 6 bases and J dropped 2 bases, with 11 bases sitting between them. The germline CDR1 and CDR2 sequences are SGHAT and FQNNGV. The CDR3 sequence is CASRSKGPYEQYF. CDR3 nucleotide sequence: TGTGCCAGCAGATCCAAAGGACCCTACGAGCAGTACTTC.

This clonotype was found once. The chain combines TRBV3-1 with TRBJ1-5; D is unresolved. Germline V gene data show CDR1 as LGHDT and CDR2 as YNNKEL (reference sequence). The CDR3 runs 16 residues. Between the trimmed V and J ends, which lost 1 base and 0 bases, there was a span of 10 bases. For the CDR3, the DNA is TGTGCCAGCAGCCAAGCCCCCCAATATAGCAATCAGCCCCAGCATTTT. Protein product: CASSQAPQYSNQPQHF. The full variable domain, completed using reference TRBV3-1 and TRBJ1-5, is DTAVSQTPKYLVTQMGNDKSIKCEQNLGHDTMYWYKQDSKKFLKIMFSYNNKELIINETVPNRFSPKSPDKAHLNLHINSLELGDSAVYFCASSQAPQYSNQPQHFGDGTRLSIL.

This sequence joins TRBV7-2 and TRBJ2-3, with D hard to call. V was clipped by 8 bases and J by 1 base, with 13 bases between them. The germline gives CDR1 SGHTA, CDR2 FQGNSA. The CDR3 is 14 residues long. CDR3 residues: CASAIPAGTDTQYF. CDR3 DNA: TGTGCCAGCGCCATACCAGCAGGCACAGATACGCAGTATTTT.

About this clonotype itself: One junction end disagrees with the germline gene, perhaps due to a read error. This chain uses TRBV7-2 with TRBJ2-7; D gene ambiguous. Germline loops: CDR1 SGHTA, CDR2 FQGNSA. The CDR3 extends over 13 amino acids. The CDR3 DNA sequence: TGTGCCAGCAGCCCGTCTATAACCTACGATCAGTACTTC. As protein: CASSPSITYDQYF.

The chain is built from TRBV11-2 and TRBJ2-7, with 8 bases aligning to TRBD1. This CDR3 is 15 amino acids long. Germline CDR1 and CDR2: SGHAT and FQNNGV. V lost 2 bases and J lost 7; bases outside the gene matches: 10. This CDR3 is CASSLRDRINNEQYF. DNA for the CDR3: TGTGCCAGCAGCTTACGGGACAGGATTAACAATGAGCAGTACTTC.

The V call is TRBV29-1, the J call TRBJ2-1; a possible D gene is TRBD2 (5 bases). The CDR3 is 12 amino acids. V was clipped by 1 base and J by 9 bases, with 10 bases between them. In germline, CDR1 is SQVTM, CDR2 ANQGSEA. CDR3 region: CSVEGGDPEQFF. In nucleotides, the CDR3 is TGCAGCGTTGAAGGGGGAGATCCTGAGCAGTTCTTC.

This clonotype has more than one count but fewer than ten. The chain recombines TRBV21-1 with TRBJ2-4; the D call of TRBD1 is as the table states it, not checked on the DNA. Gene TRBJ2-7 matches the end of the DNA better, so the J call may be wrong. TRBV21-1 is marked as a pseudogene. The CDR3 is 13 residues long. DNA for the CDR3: TGTGCCAGCATCCTGGACAGGGACTACGAGCAGTACTTC. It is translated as CASILDRDYEQYF.

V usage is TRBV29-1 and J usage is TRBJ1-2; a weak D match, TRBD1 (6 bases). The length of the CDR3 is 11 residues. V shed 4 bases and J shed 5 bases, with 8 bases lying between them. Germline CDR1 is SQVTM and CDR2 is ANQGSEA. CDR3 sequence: CSVGRGYGYTF. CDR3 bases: TGCAGCGTTGGCAGGGGTTATGGCTACACCTTC.

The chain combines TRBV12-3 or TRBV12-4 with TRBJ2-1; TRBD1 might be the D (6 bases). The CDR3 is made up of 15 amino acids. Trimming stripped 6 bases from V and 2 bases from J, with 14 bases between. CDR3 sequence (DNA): TGTGCCAGCAGCCAAACAGGGTTTCCCTACAATGAGCAGTTCTTC. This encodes CASSQTGFPYNEQFF.

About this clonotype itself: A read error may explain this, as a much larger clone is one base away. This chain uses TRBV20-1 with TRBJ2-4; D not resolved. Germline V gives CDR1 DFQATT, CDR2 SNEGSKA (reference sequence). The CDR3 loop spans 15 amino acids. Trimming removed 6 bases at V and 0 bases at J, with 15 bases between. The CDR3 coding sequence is TGCAGTGCCCTCGCTAGGAGTACAGCCAAAAACATTCAGTACTTC. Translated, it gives CSALARSTAKNIQYF.

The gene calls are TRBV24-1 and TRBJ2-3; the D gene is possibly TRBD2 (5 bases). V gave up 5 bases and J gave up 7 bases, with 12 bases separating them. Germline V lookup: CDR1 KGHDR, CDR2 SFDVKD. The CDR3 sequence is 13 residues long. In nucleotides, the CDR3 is TGTGCCACCAGTGGAGGACTTAACCATACGCAGTATTTT. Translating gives CATSGGLNHTQYF.

The CDR3 nucleotides are TGTGCCAGCAGCCAAGATACAGGGCTTCTAGAAAAACTGTTTTTT. Amino acids: CASSQDTGLLEKLFF. The chain has TRBV4-2 and TRBJ1-4, with D tentatively TRBD1 (6 bases). CDR1 and CDR2 (germline): LGHNA, YNFKEQ. The CDR3 sequence is 15 residues long. Deletions cut 0 bases from V and 8 bases from J, with 13 bases between.